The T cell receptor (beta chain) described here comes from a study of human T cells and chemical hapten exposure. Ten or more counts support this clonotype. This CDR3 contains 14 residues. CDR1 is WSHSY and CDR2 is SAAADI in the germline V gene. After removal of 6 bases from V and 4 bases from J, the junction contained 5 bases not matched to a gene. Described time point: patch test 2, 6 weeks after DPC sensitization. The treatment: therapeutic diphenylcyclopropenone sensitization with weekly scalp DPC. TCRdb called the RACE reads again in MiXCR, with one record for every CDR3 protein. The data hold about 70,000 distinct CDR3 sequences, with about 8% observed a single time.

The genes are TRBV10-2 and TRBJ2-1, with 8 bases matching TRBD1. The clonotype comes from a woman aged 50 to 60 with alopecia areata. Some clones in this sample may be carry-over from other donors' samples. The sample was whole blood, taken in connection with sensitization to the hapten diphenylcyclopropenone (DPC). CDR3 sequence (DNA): TGCGCCAGCAGGGGGACAGGACCGTACAATGAGCAGTTCTTC. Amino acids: CASRGTGPYNEQFF.